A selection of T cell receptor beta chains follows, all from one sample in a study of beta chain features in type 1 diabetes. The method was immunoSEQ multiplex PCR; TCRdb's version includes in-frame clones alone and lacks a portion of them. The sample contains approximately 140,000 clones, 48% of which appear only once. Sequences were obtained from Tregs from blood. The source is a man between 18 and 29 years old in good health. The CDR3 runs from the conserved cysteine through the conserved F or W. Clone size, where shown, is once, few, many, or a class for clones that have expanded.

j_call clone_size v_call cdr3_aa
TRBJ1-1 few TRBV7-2 CASSEALLDLPTEAFF
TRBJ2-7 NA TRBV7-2 CASSPRVFHEQYF
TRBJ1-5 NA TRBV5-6 CASSFGVGGQPQHF
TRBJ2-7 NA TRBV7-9 CASSLSRGQATYEQYF
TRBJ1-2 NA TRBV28 CASSLPGAPLYGYTF
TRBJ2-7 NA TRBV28 CASRQDSYEQYF
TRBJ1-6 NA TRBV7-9 CASSLVGGRSPLHF
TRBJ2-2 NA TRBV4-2 CASSPLTGELFF
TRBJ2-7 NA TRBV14 CASSQTWAPVSSYEQYF
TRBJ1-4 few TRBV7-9 CASSSTGGNEKLFF
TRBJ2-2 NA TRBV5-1 CASSLAVGELFF
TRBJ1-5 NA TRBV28 CASSPTRGFHSQPQHF
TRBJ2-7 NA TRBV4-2 CASSQEGLAGVVEQYF
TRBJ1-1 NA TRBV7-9 CASSLDSGTEAFF
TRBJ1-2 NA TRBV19 CASTDQGLYGYTF
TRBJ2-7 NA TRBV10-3 CAISPWQGPPYEQYF
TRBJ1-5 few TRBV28 CASYSSGTGDNQPQHF
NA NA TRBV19 CASSIYRDVGEQYF
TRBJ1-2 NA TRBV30 CAWRVRRQSNYGYTF
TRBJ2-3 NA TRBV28 CASGRDSDTQYF
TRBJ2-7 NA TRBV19 CASSPMGAIREQYF
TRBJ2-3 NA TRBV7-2 CASSPGRDSDTQYF
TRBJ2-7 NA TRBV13 CASSGRGQGNYEQYF
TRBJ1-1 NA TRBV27 CASSSPQLPGTEAFF
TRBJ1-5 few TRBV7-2 CASSGDRVQPQHF
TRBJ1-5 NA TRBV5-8 CASSSGQGHQPQHF
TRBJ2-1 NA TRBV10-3 CAISGSSGVYNEQFF
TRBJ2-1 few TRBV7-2 CASSLVRSNEQFF
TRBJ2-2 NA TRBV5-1 CASSLTQTGELFF
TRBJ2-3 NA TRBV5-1 CASSFMPGGSSFTDTQYF
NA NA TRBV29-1 CSVEDRGYEQYF
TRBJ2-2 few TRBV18 CASSPRTAYTGELFF
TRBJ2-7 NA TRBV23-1 CASRTGARSNVLPYEQYF
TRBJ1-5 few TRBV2 CASRIAPRQPQHF
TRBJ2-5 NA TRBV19 CASSTGQGRGETQYF
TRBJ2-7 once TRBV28 CASYTLNSYEQYF
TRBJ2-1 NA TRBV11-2 CASSSGGGEQFF
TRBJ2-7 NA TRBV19 CASSIGTSGSYEQYF
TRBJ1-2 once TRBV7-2 CASSLGGDGGYTF
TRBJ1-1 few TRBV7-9 CASSLRQGLGNTEAFF
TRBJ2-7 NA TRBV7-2 CASSLSGVGYEQYF
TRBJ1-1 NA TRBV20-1 CSAMGGTEAFF
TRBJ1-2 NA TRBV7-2 CASTLRVGGYTF
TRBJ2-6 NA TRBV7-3 CASSPFRESGANVLTF
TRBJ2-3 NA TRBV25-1 CASSRTLGGGALADTQYF
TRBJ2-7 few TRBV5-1 CASSFRDTSYEQYF
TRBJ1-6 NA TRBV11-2 CASSLPRHTGEHSPLHF
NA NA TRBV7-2 CASSSPPTGPYEQYF
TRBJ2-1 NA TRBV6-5 CASSTLAGGKVQFF
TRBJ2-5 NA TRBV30 CACKRYETQYF
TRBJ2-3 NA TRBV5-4 CASSRPGGAVDRTDTQYF
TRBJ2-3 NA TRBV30 CAGSSGRADTQYF